This TCR beta chain was identified during a study of neurological immune-mediated disorders. TCRdb processed the 5' RACE reads anew with MiXCR; each CDR3 protein has one entry. The table has about 62,000 distinct CDR3 sequences, 3% to 4% seen once. The sample holds many counts of this clonotype. The CDR3 runs 12 residues. Trimming pared 0 bases from V and 8 bases from J, leaving 5 bases between. From germline, CDR1 is LGHNT and CDR2 FRNRAP. This sequence was found in a woman aged 45-59 years with multiple sclerosis. Sequences were obtained from PBMCs. The chain carries TRBV12-5 and TRBJ1-5, with a weak D call TRBD1 (5 bases). The CDR3, as DNA: TGTGCTAGTGGTTTGGTAGGGGAGCCCCAGCATTTT. As protein: CASGLVGEPQHF. The whole variable domain, remainder taken from reference TRBV12-5 and TRBJ1-5, is DARVTQTPRHKVTEMGQEVTMRCQPILGHNTVFWYRQTMMQGLELLAYFRNRAPLDDSGMPKDRFSAEMPDATLATLKIQPSEPRDSAVYFCASGLVGEPQHFGDGTRLSIL.